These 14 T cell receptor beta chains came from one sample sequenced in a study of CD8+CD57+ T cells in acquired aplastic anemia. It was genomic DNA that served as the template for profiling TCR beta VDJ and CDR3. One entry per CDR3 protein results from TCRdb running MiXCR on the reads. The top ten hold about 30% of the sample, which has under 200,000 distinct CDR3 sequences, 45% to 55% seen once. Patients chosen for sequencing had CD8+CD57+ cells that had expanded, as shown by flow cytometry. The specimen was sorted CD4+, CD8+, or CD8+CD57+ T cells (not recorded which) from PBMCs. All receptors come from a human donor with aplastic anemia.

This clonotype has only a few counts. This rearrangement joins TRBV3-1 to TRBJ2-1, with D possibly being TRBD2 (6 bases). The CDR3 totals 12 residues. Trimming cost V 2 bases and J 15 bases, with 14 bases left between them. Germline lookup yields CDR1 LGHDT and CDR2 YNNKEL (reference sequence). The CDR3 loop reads CASSQSGDRVFF. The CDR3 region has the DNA TGTGCCAGCAGCCAATCGGGGGACCGTGTGTTCTTC.

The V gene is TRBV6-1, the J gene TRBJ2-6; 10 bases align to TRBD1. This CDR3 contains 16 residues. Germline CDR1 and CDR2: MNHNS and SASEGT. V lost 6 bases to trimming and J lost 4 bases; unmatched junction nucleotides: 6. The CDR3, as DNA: TGTGCCAGCAGCCTGGGACAGGGGAGCGGGGCCAACGTCCTGACTTTC. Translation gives CASSLGQGSGANVLTF.

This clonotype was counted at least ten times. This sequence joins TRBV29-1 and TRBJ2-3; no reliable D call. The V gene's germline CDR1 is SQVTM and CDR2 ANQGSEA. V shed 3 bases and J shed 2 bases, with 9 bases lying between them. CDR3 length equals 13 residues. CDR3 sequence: CSVEGLVTDTQYF. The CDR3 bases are TGCAGCGTTGAGGGGTTAGTCACAGATACGCAGTATTTT.

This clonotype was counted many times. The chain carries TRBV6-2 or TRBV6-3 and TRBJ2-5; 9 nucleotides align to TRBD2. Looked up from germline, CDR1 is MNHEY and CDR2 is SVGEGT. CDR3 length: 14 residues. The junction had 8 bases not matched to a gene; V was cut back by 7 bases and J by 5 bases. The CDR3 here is CASTTSTSGETQYF. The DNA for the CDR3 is TGTGCCAGCACCACGAGTACTAGCGGGGAGACCCAGTACTTC.

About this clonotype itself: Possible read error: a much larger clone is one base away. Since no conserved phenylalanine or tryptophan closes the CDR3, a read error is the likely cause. The CDR3: CASSPLGESTDTQYL. The DNA for the CDR3 is TGCGCCAGCAGCCCACTAGGCGAGAGCACAGATACGCAGTATCTT. The genes are TRBV4-1 and TRBJ2-3; D may be TRBD2 (5 bases). Trimming took off 4 bases at V and 0 bases at J, with 11 bases between the two ends. Germline values: CDR1 MGHRA, CDR2 YSYEKL. The CDR3 covers 15 residues.

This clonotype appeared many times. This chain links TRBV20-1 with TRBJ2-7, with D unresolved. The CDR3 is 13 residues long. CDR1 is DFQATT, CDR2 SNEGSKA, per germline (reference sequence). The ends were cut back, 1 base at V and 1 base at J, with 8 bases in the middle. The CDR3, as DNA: TGCAGTGCTAGAGTTAGGAGATCCTACGAGCAGTACTTC. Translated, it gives CSARVRRSYEQYF.

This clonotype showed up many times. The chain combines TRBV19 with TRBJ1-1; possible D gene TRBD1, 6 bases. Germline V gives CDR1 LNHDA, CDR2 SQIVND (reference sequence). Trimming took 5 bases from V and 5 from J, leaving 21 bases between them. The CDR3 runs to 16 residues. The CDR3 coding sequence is TGTGCCAGTAGTCTTACGTCCGGGGGGGCAGGAACTGAAGCTTTCTTT. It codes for CASSLTSGGAGTEAFF. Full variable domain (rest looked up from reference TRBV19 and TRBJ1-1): DGGITQSPKYLFRKEGQNVTLSCEQNLNHDAMYWYRQDPGQGLRLIYYSQIVNDFQKGDIAEGYSVSREKKESFPLTVTSAQKNPTAFYLCASSLTSGGAGTEAFFGQGTRLTVV.

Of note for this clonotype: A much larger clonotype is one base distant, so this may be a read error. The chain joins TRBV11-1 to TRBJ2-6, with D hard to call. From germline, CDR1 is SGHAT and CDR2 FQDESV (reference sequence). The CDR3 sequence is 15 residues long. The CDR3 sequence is CAGSSLSSGANVLTF. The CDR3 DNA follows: TGTGCCGGCAGCTCTTTAAGCTCTGGGGCCAACGTCCTGACTTTC.

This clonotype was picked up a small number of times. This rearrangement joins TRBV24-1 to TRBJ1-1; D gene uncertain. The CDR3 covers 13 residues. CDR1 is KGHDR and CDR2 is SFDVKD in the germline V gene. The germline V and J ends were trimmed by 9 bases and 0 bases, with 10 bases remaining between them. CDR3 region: CATSQDLNTEAFF. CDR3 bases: TGTGCCACCTCTCAGGACCTGAACACTGAAGCTTTCTTT.

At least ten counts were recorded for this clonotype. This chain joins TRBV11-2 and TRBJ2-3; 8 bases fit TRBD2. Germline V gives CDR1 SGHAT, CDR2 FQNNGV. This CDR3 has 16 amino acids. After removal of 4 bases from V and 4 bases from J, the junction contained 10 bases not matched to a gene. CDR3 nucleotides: TGTGCCAGCAGCTCACTTAGTAGCGGGAAAGCAGATACGCAGTATTTT. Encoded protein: CASSSLSSGKADTQYF.

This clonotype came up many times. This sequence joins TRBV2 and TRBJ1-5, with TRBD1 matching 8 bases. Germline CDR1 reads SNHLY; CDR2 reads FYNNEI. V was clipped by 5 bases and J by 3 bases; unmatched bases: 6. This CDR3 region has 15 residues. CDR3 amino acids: CASSRTGFNNQPQHF. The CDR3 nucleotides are TGTGCCAGCAGTAGGACAGGGTTTAACAATCAGCCCCAGCATTTT.

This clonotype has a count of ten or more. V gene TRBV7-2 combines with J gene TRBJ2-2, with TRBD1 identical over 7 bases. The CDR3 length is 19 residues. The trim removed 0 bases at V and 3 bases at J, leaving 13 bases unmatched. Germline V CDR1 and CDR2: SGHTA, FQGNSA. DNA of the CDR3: TGTGCCAGCAGCTTAGCCTTCGACTTCCCGGGACAGCACACCGGGGAGCTGTTTTTT. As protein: CASSLAFDFPGQHTGELFF.

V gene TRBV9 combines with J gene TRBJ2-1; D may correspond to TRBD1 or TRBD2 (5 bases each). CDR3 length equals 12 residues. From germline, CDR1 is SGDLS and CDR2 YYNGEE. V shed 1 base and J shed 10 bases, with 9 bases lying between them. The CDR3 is CASSVTRGEQFF. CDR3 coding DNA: TGTGCCAGCAGCGTAACTAGGGGCGAGCAGTTCTTC. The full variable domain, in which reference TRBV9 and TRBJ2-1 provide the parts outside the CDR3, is DSGVTQTPKHLITATGQRVTLRCSPRSGDLSVYWYQQSLDQGLQFLIQYYNGEERAKGNILERFSAQQFPDLHSELNLSSLELGDSALYFCASSVTRGEQFFGPGTRLTVL.

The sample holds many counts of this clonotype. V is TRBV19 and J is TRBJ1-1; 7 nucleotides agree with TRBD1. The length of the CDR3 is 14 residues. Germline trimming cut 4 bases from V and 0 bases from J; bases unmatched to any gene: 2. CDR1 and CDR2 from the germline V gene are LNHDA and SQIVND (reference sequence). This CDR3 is CASSTDRLNTEAFF. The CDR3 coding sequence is TGTGCCAGTAGTACGGACAGGTTGAACACTGAAGCTTTCTTT. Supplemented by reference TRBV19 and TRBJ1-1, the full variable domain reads DGGITQSPKYLFRKEGQNVTLSCEQNLNHDAMYWYRQDPGQGLRLIYYSQIVNDFQKGDIAEGYSVSREKKESFPLTVTSAQKNPTAFYLCASSTDRLNTEAFFGQGTRLTVV.